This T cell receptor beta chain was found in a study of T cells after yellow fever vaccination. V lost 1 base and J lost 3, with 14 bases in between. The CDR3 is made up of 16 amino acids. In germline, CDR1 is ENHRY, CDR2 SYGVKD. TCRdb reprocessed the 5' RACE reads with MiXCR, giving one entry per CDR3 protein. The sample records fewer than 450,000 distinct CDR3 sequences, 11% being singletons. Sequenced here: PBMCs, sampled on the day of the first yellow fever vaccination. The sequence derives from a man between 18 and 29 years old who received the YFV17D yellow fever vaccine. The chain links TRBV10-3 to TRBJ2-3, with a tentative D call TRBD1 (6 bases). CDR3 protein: CAISELAGVGTDTQYF. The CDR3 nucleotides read TGTGCCATCAGTGAGTTGGCAGGGGTCGGGACAGATACGCAGTATTTT.